The 16 T cell receptor beta chains presented below share a single source sample, sequenced in a study of glioma-infiltrating T cells. Using RNA template, CDR3s of TCR alpha and beta were amplified with iRepertoire arm-PCR. TCRdb independently ran MiXCR on the multiplex PCR reads; one entry per CDR3 protein. Here the sample spans about 400,000 distinct CDR3 sequences, roughly two fifths being singletons. The specimen sequenced was glioma tissue, nonneoplastic brain tissue, or PBMCs (not recorded which). The receptor set was obtained from a human donor with low-grade glioma or glioblastoma, undergoing nonglioma brain surgery, or in good health (not recorded which).

This clonotype was found a few times. The CDR3 nucleotides are TGTGCCAGCAGCGAGAGCGACATTAGCACAGATACGCAGTATTTT. Its translation: CASSESDISTDTQYF. V usage is TRBV7-9 and J usage is TRBJ2-3; D ambiguous. Trimming took off 5 bases at V and 0 bases at J, with 12 bases between the two ends. The CDR3 has 15 amino acids. Germline values: CDR1 SEHNR, CDR2 FQNEAQ (reference sequence).

This chain joins TRBV28 and TRBJ2-7; D is undetermined. The ends were cut back, 3 bases at V and 4 bases at J, with 16 bases in the middle. Looked up from germline, CDR1 is MDHEN and CDR2 is SYDVKM. The CDR3 is made up of 15 amino acids. The CDR3 region has the DNA TGTGCCAGCAGTTTGGGCCTAGGTCCCCTATACGAGCAGTACTTC. This codes for CASSLGLGPLYEQYF.

In regard to this clonotype: Its ends do not fully match the called genes, so a read error is possible. The chain uses TRBV7-2 and TRBJ2-7; no clear D gene. Germline-derived CDR1 and CDR2 are SGHTA and FQGNSA. The CDR3 has 14 residues. CDR3 DNA: TGTGCCAGCAGCTTAGGGGTCGGACCCTACGAGCAGCACTTC. Translating it yields CASSLGVGPYEQHF.

This clonotype was detected many times. The chain recombines TRBV7-9 with TRBJ1-1; 8 positions match TRBD1. Losses at the gene ends were 6 bases for V and 0 bases for J; bases not matched to a gene: 6. The CDR3 consists of 15 residues. Germline V CDR1 and CDR2: SEHNR, FQNEAQ (reference sequence). CDR3 residues: CASSLLGQVNTEAFF. CDR3 coding DNA: TGTGCCAGCAGTTTATTGGGACAGGTGAACACTGAAGCTTTCTTT. Full variable domain (outside the CDR3, taken from reference TRBV7-9 and TRBJ1-1): DTGVSQNPRHKITKRGQNVTFRCDPISEHNRLYWYRQTLGQGPEFLTYFQNEAQLEKSRLLSDRFSAERPKGSFSTLEIQRTEQGDSAMYLCASSLLGQVNTEAFFGQGTRLTVV.

This clonotype appeared a few times. This chain connects TRBV2 to TRBJ2-7, with 8 positions matching TRBD1. The trim removed 5 bases at V and 5 bases at J, leaving 8 bases unmatched. Germline CDR1 and CDR2: SNHLY and FYNNEI. This CDR3 region has 14 residues. In DNA, the CDR3 is TGTGCCAGCAGTTCCCAGGGGGCATTGGACGAGCAGTACTTC. Translating gives CASSSQGALDEQYF.

The chain recombines TRBV5-4 with TRBJ1-2; D is perhaps TRBD1 (6 bases). Trimming cost V 6 bases and J 3 bases, with 12 bases left between them. This CDR3 is built from 13 residues. Germline V gives CDR1 SGHNT, CDR2 YYREEE (reference sequence). CDR3 protein: CASTVQGYYGYTF. Written as DNA, the CDR3 is TGTGCCAGCACGGTTCAGGGGTACTATGGCTACACCTTC.

Worth noting for this clonotype: One junction end does not reproduce the germline sequence, and a read error may be involved. The CDR3 here is CTSTGNSGSYEQFF. The CDR3 DNA follows: TGTACCAGCACGGGTAATAGCGGGAGCTATGAGCAGTTCTTC. The chain combines TRBV7-9 with TRBJ2-1; 9 positions match TRBD2. CDR1 is SEHNR, CDR2 FQNEAQ, per germline (reference sequence). The CDR3 spans 14 residues.

The chain employs TRBV5-6 and TRBJ2-3; D may correspond to TRBD1 or TRBD2 (5 bases each). This CDR3 spans 14 amino acids. V was trimmed by 2 bases and J by 3 bases, leaving 10 bases between them. Germline V gene lookup returns CDR1 SGHDT and CDR2 YYEEEE. The CDR3: CASSFGTRTDTQYF. The CDR3 bases are TGTGCCAGCAGCTTTGGGACCAGAACAGATACGCAGTATTTT.

Comments on this clonotype: The junction does not match germline at one end; this may be a read error. The J gene is TRBJ2-1, the V gene TRBV7-2; 9 nucleotides agree with TRBD1. Germline values: CDR1 SGHTA, CDR2 FQGNSA. The CDR3 has 15 amino acids. CDR3 sequence (DNA): TGCGCCAGCAGCTTGAACAGGGGGCCCTACAATGAGCAGTTCTTC. Translated, it gives CASSLNRGPYNEQFF.

V and J are TRBV28 and TRBJ2-7; D might be TRBD1 (6 bases). CDR1 is MDHEN and CDR2 is SYDVKM in the germline V gene. The V end was cut by 3 bases, the J end by 4 bases, with 16 bases between. The CDR3 length is 15 residues. The CDR3 bases are TGTGCCAGCAGTTTCTCCAAAAAGGGGGAGTACGAGCAGTACTTC. This encodes CASSFSKKGEYEQYF.

This clonotype was counted a single time. V usage is TRBV19 and J usage is TRBJ2-7, with 8 bases aligning to TRBD2. Losses at the gene ends were 1 base for V and 0 bases for J; bases not matched to a gene: 2. CDR1 is LNHDA, CDR2 SQIVND, per germline (reference sequence). The CDR3 totals 15 residues. The CDR3 loop reads CASSIGLANSYEQYF. The CDR3 bases are TGTGCCAGTAGTATAGGACTAGCGAACTCCTACGAGCAGTACTTC.

The rearrangement joins TRBV4-1 to TRBJ2-1; TRBD2 matches at 11 bases. V trimming: 3 bases; J trimming: 7 bases; junction bases outside the gene matches: 8. The CDR3 runs to 16 residues. Germline loops: CDR1 MGHRA, CDR2 YSYEKL. This chain's CDR3 is CASSQATSGSENEQFF. The CDR3 region has the DNA TGCGCCAGCAGCCAGGCTACTAGCGGGAGTGAGAATGAGCAGTTCTTC.

The rearrangement links TRBV29-1 to TRBJ2-1; D perhaps matches TRBD2 (6 bases). CDR1 is SQVTM and CDR2 is ANQGSEA in the germline V gene. This CDR3 has 17 amino acids. V lost 1 base to trimming and J lost 0 bases, with 16 bases between them. For the CDR3, the DNA is TGCAGCGTTGAAGGATTTTGGCTAGCGAGCTCCTACAATGAGCAGTTCTTC. Encoded protein: CSVEGFWLASSYNEQFF.

Notes on this clonotype: One base away lies a much larger clone, so this may be a sequencing read error. The chain is built from TRBV15 and TRBJ2-7, with D unclear. This CDR3 region has 15 residues. Germline CDR1 reads LNHNV; CDR2 reads YYDKDF (reference sequence). For the CDR3, the DNA is TGTGCCACCAGCAGAGATCTAGTAGACTCCTACGAGCGGTACTTC. This gives the protein CATSRDLVDSYERYF.

The rearrangement links TRBV28 to TRBJ1-5; D uncertain. Trimming stripped 3 bases from V and 5 bases from J, with 8 bases between. The CDR3 has 13 amino acids. Germline V gives CDR1 MDHEN, CDR2 SYDVKM. This CDR3 is CASSFQPYQPQHF. In DNA, the CDR3 is TGTGCCAGCAGTTTCCAGCCCTATCAGCCCCAGCATTTT.

Many counts were recorded for this clonotype. The J gene is TRBJ2-7, the V gene TRBV28; D unresolved. Deletions cut 7 bases from V and 1 base from J, with 11 bases between. The germline V gene encodes CDR1 MDHEN and CDR2 SYDVKM. The CDR3 is 13 amino acids. For the CDR3, the DNA is TGTGCCAGCACCACCCGGAGTTCCTACGAGCAGTACTTC. Translating it yields CASTTRSSYEQYF.